Following are 24 T cell receptor beta chains from one sample sequenced in a study of blood T cell repertoires in COVID-19. Produced via immunoSEQ multiplex PCR; TCRdb's table is partial and in-frame only. The table lists some 310,000 clones, over 75% of them singletons. Source material: peripheral blood. Source of these receptors: a man aged 50 to 59 with active or convalescent COVID-19.

The J gene is TRBJ1-4, the V gene TRBV28; 7 bases are shared with TRBD1. The trim removed 5 bases at V and 0 bases at J, leaving 3 bases unmatched. Germline CDR1 is MDHEN and CDR2 is SYDVKM. This CDR3 is 15 amino acids long. The DNA for the CDR3 is TGTGCCAGCAGTGTCACAGGGGCAACTAATGAAAAACTGTTTTTT. The encoded protein is CASSVTGATNEKLFF.

The chain joins TRBV11-2 to TRBJ2-2; the match to TRBD2 covers 8 bases. J lost 5 bases, V lost 5 bases, and 4 bases had no gene match. CDR3 size: 14 residues. Germline assignment: CDR1 SGHAT and CDR2 FQNNGV. The CDR3 DNA follows: TGTGCCAGCAGCCGACTAGCGTTTACCGGGGAGCTGTTTTTT. It encodes CASSRLAFTGELFF. Filled out from reference TRBV11-2 and TRBJ2-2, the complete variable domain reads EAGVAQSPRYKIIEKRQSVAFWCNPISGHATLYWYQQILGQGPKLLIQFQNNGVVDDSQLPKDRFSAERLKGVDSTLKIQPAKLEDSAVYLCASSRLAFTGELFFGEGSRLTVL.

The chain links TRBV3-1 (or the pseudogene TRBV3-2) to TRBJ1-5, with TRBD1 matching 7 bases. The CDR3 has 14 residues. Trimming cost V 1 base and J 5 bases; bases outside gene matches: 2. CDR1 LGHDT and CDR2 YNNKEL come from the germline V gene (reference sequence). In DNA, the CDR3 is TGTGCCAGCAGCCAAGGGACAGGTGATCAGCCCCAGCATTTT. Amino acids: CASSQGTGDQPQHF.

The sample holds one count of this clone. The rearrangement joins TRBV19 to TRBJ2-7; TRBD1 aligns across 10 bases. Germline CDR1 is LNHDA and CDR2 is SQIVND (reference sequence). V lost 3 bases to trimming and J lost 4 bases; unmatched junction nucleotides: 6. The CDR3 has 15 residues. The CDR3 sequence is CASSIPGQGLYEQYF. The DNA for the CDR3 is TGTGCCAGTAGTATCCCGGGACAGGGGTTATACGAGCAGTACTTC.

The chain joins TRBV11-2 to TRBJ1-4; TRBD1 might be the D (6 bases). This CDR3 has 16 residues. V gave up 5 bases and J gave up 8 bases, with 21 bases separating them. Germline V gene data show CDR1 as SGHAT and CDR2 as FQNNGV. Written as DNA, the CDR3 is TGTGCCAGCAGCCGAGGGCGGGGGCTTGGGCCGGAAAAACTGTTTTTT. This codes for CASSRGRGLGPEKLFF.

The chain uses TRBV28 and TRBJ1-6, with 7 positions matching TRBD1. The CDR3 length is 14 residues. Losses at the gene ends were 2 bases for V and 7 bases for J; bases not matched to a gene: 2. Germline assignment: CDR1 MDHEN and CDR2 SYDVKM. Written as DNA, the CDR3 is TGTGCCAGCAGTTTAGACAGGGCAAATTCACCCCTCCACTTT. It translates to CASSLDRANSPLHF.

This rearrangement joins TRBV7-9 to TRBJ2-1, with 9 positions matching TRBD2. CDR3 length: 17 residues. Trimming took 3 bases from V and 1 from J; bases not matched to a gene: 7. In germline, CDR1 is SEHNR, CDR2 FQNEAQ (reference sequence). The CDR3: CASSFPSSGESYNEQFF. As DNA, the CDR3 is TGTGCCAGCAGCTTCCCCTCTAGCGGGGAATCCTACAATGAGCAGTTCTTC.

The chain is built from TRBV5-1 and TRBJ2-1; D ambiguous. Trimming removed 1 base from V and 2 bases from J, with 7 bases in between. The germline V gene has CDR1 SGHRS and CDR2 YFSETQ. The CDR3 consists of 14 residues. CDR3 sequence: CASSLYTAYNEQFF. CDR3 bases: TGCGCCAGCAGCTTGTATACGGCCTACAATGAGCAGTTCTTC.

The rearrangement links TRBV6-2 or TRBV6-3 to TRBJ2-6; D is possibly TRBD1 (6 bases). Trimming pared 5 bases from V and 0 bases from J, leaving 8 bases between. The CDR3 is made up of 15 amino acids. From germline, CDR1 is MNHEY and CDR2 SVGEGT. As DNA, the CDR3 is TGTGCCAGCAGTATAGGGGGCTCTGGGGCCAACGTCCTGACTTTC. It yields the protein CASSIGGSGANVLTF.

This clone has only one observation. The V gene is TRBV27, the J gene TRBJ1-5; no clear D. Germline CDR1 is MNHEY and CDR2 is SMNVEV (reference sequence). The CDR3 covers 11 residues. CDR3 nucleotide sequence: TGTGCGCAGCGGGGCAATCAGCCCCAGCATTTT. It encodes CAQRGNQPQHF.

The chain recombines TRBV5-1 with TRBJ1-1, with a weak D call TRBD1 (5 bases). Germline loops: CDR1 SGHRS, CDR2 YFSETQ. Trimming took off 4 bases at V and 0 bases at J, with 13 bases between the two ends. The length of the CDR3 is 15 residues. This CDR3 is CASSPSGGMNTEAFF. The CDR3 DNA reads TGCGCCAGCAGCCCATCTGGGGGGATGAACACTGAAGCTTTCTTT.

This chain connects TRBV10-2 to TRBJ1-5, with a possible D match to TRBD1 (6 bases). Germline V gives CDR1 WSHSY, CDR2 SAAADI. Trimming removed 3 bases at V and 6 bases at J, with 9 bases between. There are 13 residues in the CDR3. The CDR3 loop reads CASSEQGGQPQHF. The CDR3 nucleotides read TGCGCCAGCAGTGAACAGGGTGGTCAGCCCCAGCATTTT.

This chain links TRBV27 with TRBJ1-1; 8 nucleotides line up with TRBD1. With V trimmed by 5 bases and J by 4 bases, 15 bases remained unmatched. This CDR3 has 17 amino acids. CDR1 is MNHEY, CDR2 SMNVEV, per germline (reference sequence). The CDR3 DNA follows: TGTGCCAGCAGTCGGATTACAGGGGGAGTAGGTGGCACTGAAGCTTTCTTT. As protein: CASSRITGGVGGTEAFF.

The rearrangement links TRBV7-2 to TRBJ2-1; D possibly corresponds to TRBD2 (6 bases). Germline V gene data show CDR1 as SGHTA and CDR2 as FQGNSA. Between the trimmed V and J ends, which lost 3 bases and 4 bases, there was a span of 13 bases. The CDR3 loop spans 15 amino acids. The CDR3 coding sequence is TGTGCCAGCAGCTTTAGGTCGGGGGAGTACAATGAGCAGTTCTTC. Translating it yields CASSFRSGEYNEQFF.

This chain links TRBV12-3 or TRBV12-4 with TRBJ2-7; TRBD2 agrees at 7 bases. This CDR3 has 13 residues. The ends lost 11 bases at V and 1 base at J; junction bases unmatched: 8. The CDR3 spells CAVGAGESYEQYF. In DNA form, the CDR3 reads TGTGCCGTTGGGGCGGGGGAATCCTACGAGCAGTACTTC.

The chain couples TRBV21-1 to TRBJ2-2; the D call TRBD2 from the table was never checked on the DNA. TRBV21-1 is classified as a pseudogene. The CDR3 has 18 amino acids. CDR3 sequence: CASSKGAGGPTCTGELFF. For the CDR3, the DNA is TGTGCCAGCAGCAAAGGGGCGGGAGGGCCCACTTGCACCGGGGAGCTGTTTTTT.

The chain uses TRBV7-3 and TRBJ2-7; 7 nucleotides match TRBD1. CDR3 length: 13 residues. Germline CDR1 and CDR2: SGHTA and FQGTGA. J was trimmed by 5 bases and V by 1 base; bases with no gene match: 2. The DNA of the CDR3 is TGTGCCAGCAGCTTAAGGCAGGGGGACGAGCAGTACTTC. Protein product: CASSLRQGDEQYF.

CDR3 loop: CASSLGLDKETQYF. The CDR3 DNA sequence: TGTGCCAGCAGCTTGGGACTAGATAAAGAGACCCAGTACTTC. This chain joins TRBV7-3 and TRBJ2-5, with 8 bases fitting TRBD2. Germline trimming cut 3 bases from V and 3 bases from J; bases unmatched to any gene: 3. The CDR3 loop spans 14 amino acids. CDR1 is SGHTA and CDR2 is FQGTGA in the germline V gene.

This chain connects TRBV24-1 to TRBJ1-5; possibly TRBD1 for D (5 bases). The CDR3 is 15 amino acids. V dropped 3 bases and J dropped 2 bases, with 10 bases sitting between them. Germline CDR1 and CDR2: KGHDR and SFDVKD. CDR3 in amino acids: CATSDPGLGNQPQHF. The CDR3 DNA reads as TGTGCCACCAGTGATCCAGGGTTGGGCAATCAGCCCCAGCATTTT.

The chain recombines TRBV24-1 with TRBJ2-3, with 7 bases that match TRBD1. After removal of 9 bases from V and 0 bases from J, the junction contained 5 bases not matched to a gene. The CDR3 is 14 amino acids. Germline CDR1 reads KGHDR; CDR2 reads SFDVKD. The CDR3 here is CATSDRVSTDTQYF. CDR3 bases: TGTGCCACCTCAGACAGGGTGAGCACAGATACGCAGTATTTT.

J is TRBJ1-1 and V is TRBV4-1, with D possibly being TRBD1 (6 bases). Deletions cut 1 base from V and 3 bases from J, with 12 bases between. The CDR3 loop spans 15 amino acids. Germline V gene data show CDR1 as MGHRA and CDR2 as YSYEKL. The CDR3 sequence is CASSQGQVEYTEAFF. The CDR3 nucleotides read TGCGCCAGCAGCCAAGGACAGGTGGAGTACACTGAAGCTTTCTTT.

Note on this clone: Other DNA sequences in the same sample also yield this CDR3. The chain recombines TRBV5-1 with TRBJ2-2; D ambiguous. Trimming left V 4 bases short and J 2 bases short, with 3 bases between. Germline V CDR1 and CDR2: SGHRS, YFSETQ. The length of the CDR3 is 12 residues. The DNA of the CDR3 is TGCGCCAGCAGCCAAAACACCGGGGAGCTGTTTTTT. It is translated as CASSQNTGELFF.

V gene TRBV20-1 combines with J gene TRBJ2-1; no firm D call. This CDR3 contains 11 residues. Per germline, CDR1 DFQATT and CDR2 SNEGSKA (reference sequence). Trimming stripped 6 bases from V and 4 bases from J, with 7 bases between. The CDR3 bases are TGCAGTGCCTCCTTTTACAATGAGCAGTTCTTC. Translating gives CSASFYNEQFF.

The rearrangement joins TRBV6-1 to TRBJ1-6; 8 positions match TRBD1. The CDR3 runs 15 residues. The trim removed 2 bases at V and 5 bases at J, leaving 2 bases unmatched. Germline CDR1 reads MNHNS; CDR2 reads SASEGT. CDR3 sequence (DNA): TGTGCCAGCAGTGAACAGGGGGCTGATAATTCACCCCTCCACTTT. This codes for CASSEQGADNSPLHF.